This T cell receptor beta chain was found in a study of blood T cell repertoires in COVID-19. In regard to this clone: This same CDR3 is encoded by further DNA sequences in the sample.

The table came from immunoSEQ multiplex PCR; TCRdb's copy has only in-frame clones and leaves some out. The sample yields about 280,000 clones, around 80% seen once. V was pared by 2 bases and J by 7 bases, with 3 bases of the junction left unmatched. Per germline, CDR1 KGHSH and CDR2 LQKENI. CDR3 length equals 14 residues. The sample comprised PBMCs or T cells enriched from blood (not recorded which). This TCR was sampled from a man aged 40-55 years who had been exposed to COVID-19. V is TRBV18 and J is TRBJ2-1; 9 bases line up with TRBD1. CDR3 sequence (DNA): TGTGCCAGCTCACCAGGACAGGGGAGGAATGAGCAGTTCTTC. Translating it yields CASSPGQGRNEQFF.